What follows are 21 T cell receptor beta chains derived from one specimen sequenced in a study of blood T cell repertoires in COVID-19. Using immunoSEQ multiplex PCR, the repertoire was profiled, and TCRdb retains in-frame clones only, with some absent. Of 200,000 to 300,000 clones listed, around 88% are singletons. Input material: PBMCs or T cells enriched from blood (not recorded which). All receptors come from a woman aged 40 to 49 with acute COVID-19.

V gene TRBV10-2 combines with J gene TRBJ2-3; D not certain. Germline CDR1 is WSHSY and CDR2 is SAAADI. V was cut by 2 bases and J by 10 bases, with 13 bases left in between. This CDR3 has 13 residues. The CDR3 region is CASSEILPVAQYF. The CDR3 DNA reads as TGCGCCAGCAGTGAGATCCTACCCGTAGCGCAGTATTTT.

This clone was detected a few times. This rearrangement joins TRBV2 to TRBJ2-7; 10 nucleotides align to TRBD1. Looked up from germline, CDR1 is SNHLY and CDR2 is FYNNEI. The V segment lost 7 bases and the J segment 3 bases; nucleotides outside the gene matches: 3. This CDR3 is built from 13 residues. CDR3: CASIRDRGYEQYF. As DNA, the CDR3 is TGTGCCAGCATACGGGACAGGGGCTACGAGCAGTACTTC.

Points on this clone: Relative to the germline gene, one junction end is altered; a read error may explain this. The gene calls are TRBV5-1 and TRBJ1-5, with D possibly TRBD1 on 5 matching bases. The CDR3 totals 14 residues. CDR1 is SGHRS and CDR2 is YFSETQ in the germline V gene. This CDR3 is CASSLAGGDQPQHF. CDR3 nucleotide sequence: TGCGCCAGCAGCTTGGCTGGGGGGGATCAACCCCAGCATTTT. Supplemented by reference TRBV5-1 and TRBJ1-5, the full variable domain reads KAGVTQTPRYLIKTRGQQVTLSCSPISGHRSVSWYQQTPGQGLQFLFEYFSETQRNKGNFPGRFSGRQFSNSRSEMNVSTLELGDSALYLCASSLAGGDQPQHFGDGTRLSIL.

This sequence joins TRBV18 and TRBJ1-1; D perhaps matches TRBD1 (6 bases). CDR1 and CDR2 (germline): KGHSH, LQKENI. There are 15 residues in the CDR3. The V and J ends lost 1 base and 2 bases respectively, with 11 bases between them. In DNA, the CDR3 is TGTGCCAGCTCACCACAGGACAGACCCAACACTGAAGCTTTCTTT. It codes for CASSPQDRPNTEAFF.

The rearrangement links TRBV29-1 to TRBJ1-1; D is possibly TRBD1 (5 bases). Germline values: CDR1 SQVTM, CDR2 ANQGSEA. V lost 7 bases to trimming and J lost 3 bases, with 15 bases between them. This CDR3 contains 13 residues. DNA for the CDR3: TGCAGCGCCCGGGGGAGTTTGGACACTGAAGCTTTCTTT. Protein product: CSARGSLDTEAFF. Based on the CDR3 plus reference TRBV29-1 and TRBJ1-1, the full variable domain is SAVISQKPSRDICQRGTSLTIQCQVDSQVTMMFWYRQQPGQSLTLIATANQGSEATYESGFVIDKFPISRPNLTFSTLTVSNMSPEDSSIYLCSARGSLDTEAFFGQGTRLTVV.

The genes are TRBV11-3 and TRBJ2-3; 7 bases are shared with TRBD2. Per the germline V gene, CDR1 is SGHNT and CDR2 is YENEEA. Trimming at V came to 2 bases and at J to 4 bases, leaving 6 bases not matched to a gene. This CDR3 is 15 amino acids long. CDR3 in amino acids: CASSLLAGVADTQYF. The CDR3 DNA reads TGTGCCAGCAGCTTACTCGCGGGAGTGGCAGATACGCAGTATTTT. Using reference TRBV11-3 and TRBJ2-3 for the parts outside the CDR3, the full variable domain is EAGVVQSPRYKIIEKKQPVAFWCNPISGHNTLYWYLQNLGQGPELLIRYENEEAVDDSQLPKDRFSAERLKGVDSTLKIQPAELGDSAVYLCASSLLAGVADTQYFGPGTRLTVL.

The chain uses TRBV5-1 and TRBJ2-5, with D perhaps matching TRBD2 (7 bases). V gave up 7 bases and J gave up 5 bases, with 18 bases separating them. The CDR3 extends over 14 amino acids. Germline CDR1 and CDR2: SGHRS and YFSETQ. CDR3 residues: CASGVRGADETQYF. The CDR3 DNA sequence: TGCGCCAGCGGGGTTCGGGGGGCAGATGAGACCCAGTACTTC.

This chain uses TRBV19 with TRBJ2-6, with D perhaps TRBD1 (6 bases). From germline, CDR1 is LNHDA and CDR2 SQIVND (reference sequence). V dropped 2 bases and J dropped 3 bases, with 14 bases sitting between them. The CDR3 is 17 residues long. The CDR3 reads CASSIRPTGFGANVLTF. The CDR3 region has the DNA TGTGCCAGTAGTATAAGGCCGACAGGATTTGGGGCCAACGTCCTGACTTTC. The full variable domain, its missing parts supplied by reference TRBV19 and TRBJ2-6, is DGGITQSPKYLFRKEGQNVTLSCEQNLNHDAMYWYRQDPGQGLRLIYYSQIVNDFQKGDIAEGYSVSREKKESFPLTVTSAQKNPTAFYLCASSIRPTGFGANVLTFGAGSRLTVL.

The chain joins TRBV6-5 to TRBJ2-4; 7 nucleotides agree with TRBD1. Unmatched junction bases numbered 3, after V lost 9 bases and J lost 4 bases. Germline CDR1 MNHEY, CDR2 SVGAGI. The CDR3 extends over 12 amino acids. CDR3 sequence (DNA): TGTGCCAGTAGGGACAGTAAAAACATTCAGTACTTC. Its translation is CASRDSKNIQYF.

The chain has TRBV7-9 and TRBJ2-1, with TRBD2 matching over 8 bases. CDR1 and CDR2 from the germline V gene are SEHNR and FQNEAQ (reference sequence). The CDR3 has 15 residues. The ends lost 4 bases at V and 4 bases at J; junction bases unmatched: 6. The CDR3 here is CASSSRLAPYNEQFF. Written as DNA, the CDR3 is TGTGCCAGCAGCTCACGACTAGCGCCATACAATGAGCAGTTCTTC.

The J gene is TRBJ1-1, the V gene TRBV9, with a weak D call TRBD1 (5 bases). In germline, CDR1 is SGDLS, CDR2 YYNGEE. V gave up 0 bases and J gave up 12 bases, with 15 bases separating them. The CDR3 has 13 residues. This chain's CDR3 is CASSVGGQGRTFF. Written as DNA, the CDR3 is TGTGCCAGCAGCGTAGGTGGCCAGGGTAGGACTTTCTTT.

In its sample, this clone was seen once. The chain combines TRBV20-1 with TRBJ2-1; D is ambiguous. From germline, CDR1 is DFQATT and CDR2 SNEGSKA (reference sequence). CDR3 length equals 11 residues. Trimming pared 1 base from V and 8 bases from J, leaving 6 bases between. The CDR3 bases are TGCAGTGCTAGAGGCAGGCATGAGCAGTTCTTC. Residues: CSARGRHEQFF.

The V and J genes are TRBV28 and TRBJ1-5; a weak D match, TRBD1 (5 bases). The CDR3 length is 16 residues. CDR1 and CDR2 (germline): MDHEN, SYDVKM. Trimming left V 7 bases short and J 3 bases short, with 19 bases between. The CDR3 sequence: CASTTLTREANQPQHF. In nucleotides, the CDR3 is TGTGCCAGCACGACCTTGACCAGGGAGGCCAATCAGCCCCAGCATTTT.

The J gene is TRBJ2-3, the V gene TRBV7-2; the match to TRBD2 covers 7 bases. CDR1 SGHTA and CDR2 FQGNSA come from the germline V gene. This CDR3 is 15 amino acids long. V lost 5 bases, J lost 2 bases, and 7 bases stayed unmatched. CDR3 region: CASSPRGVITDTQYF. CDR3 bases: TGTGCCAGCAGCCCCCGGGGGGTGATCACAGATACGCAGTATTTT.

The V gene is TRBV10-3, the J gene TRBJ2-2; a possible D gene is TRBD1 (6 bases). The CDR3 spans 16 residues. From germline, CDR1 is ENHRY and CDR2 SYGVKD. Between the trimmed V and J ends, which lost 7 bases and 1 base, there was a span of 16 bases. Here the CDR3 reads CAIKKLGGQNTGELFF. Here the CDR3 DNA reads TGTGCCATCAAAAAGCTAGGGGGTCAGAACACCGGGGAGCTGTTTTTT.

V gene TRBV15 combines with J gene TRBJ1-2; maybe TRBD1 (6 bases). The CDR3 consists of 15 residues. Germline V gene sequence: CDR1 LNHNV, CDR2 YYDKDF (reference sequence). V was pared by 1 base and J by 8 bases, with 17 bases between. This chain's CDR3 is CATSRVGDTGGGYTF. Written as DNA, the CDR3 is TGTGCCACCAGCAGAGTCGGGGACACGGGAGGAGGCTACACCTTC.

The V and J genes are TRBV7-2 and TRBJ1-4; tentatively, D is TRBD1 (5 bases). Germline V lookup: CDR1 SGHTA, CDR2 FQGNSA. V was trimmed by 1 base and J by 6 bases, leaving 12 bases between them. CDR3 size: 15 residues. The CDR3 DNA reads as TGTGCCAGCAGCTTAGGAGTCAGGGAGGATGAAAAACTGTTTTTT. It codes for CASSLGVREDEKLFF.

This sequence joins TRBV25-1 and TRBJ1-4, with TRBD1 matching over 8 bases. The CDR3 is made up of 15 amino acids. Germline V gene sequence: CDR1 MGHDK, CDR2 SYGVNS. Trimming at V came to 3 bases and at J to 8 bases, leaving 8 bases not matched to a gene. The CDR3 loop reads CASSDSRGLGEKLFF. The CDR3 region has the DNA TGTGCCAGCAGTGACTCCAGGGGGCTCGGCGAAAAACTGTTTTTT.

V and J are TRBV11-3 and TRBJ2-1; 8 positions agree with TRBD2. V lost 1 base, J lost 2 bases, and 7 bases stayed unmatched. This CDR3 comprises 17 residues. The germline V gene has CDR1 SGHNT and CDR2 YENEEA. The CDR3 sequence is CASSLATTSGAYNEQFF. Here the CDR3 DNA reads TGTGCCAGCAGCTTAGCCACCACTAGCGGAGCCTACAATGAGCAGTTCTTC. The entire variable domain, with the rest obtained from reference TRBV11-3 and TRBJ2-1, is as follows: EAGVVQSPRYKIIEKKQPVAFWCNPISGHNTLYWYLQNLGQGPELLIRYENEEAVDDSQLPKDRFSAERLKGVDSTLKIQPAELGDSAVYLCASSLATTSGAYNEQFFGPGTRLTVL.

V usage is TRBV10-3 and J usage is TRBJ1-2, with 7 positions matching TRBD1. This CDR3 is built from 15 residues. Germline assignment: CDR1 ENHRY and CDR2 SYGVKD. Trimming cost V 0 bases and J 2 bases; bases outside gene matches: 3. CDR3 region: CAISESAGGNYGYTF. CDR3 bases: TGTGCCATCAGTGAGTCGGCAGGGGGAAACTATGGCTACACCTTC.

The chain is built from TRBV5-8 and TRBJ2-2; 11 nucleotides line up with TRBD2. The germline gives CDR1 SGHTS, CDR2 YDEGEE. This CDR3 comprises 18 residues. The V segment lost 5 bases and the J segment 5 bases; nucleotides outside the gene matches: 14. The CDR3 nucleotides read TGTGCCAGCAGGCCGGGACTAGCGGACGGTGGGGGTACCGGGGAGCTGTTTTTT. It encodes CASRPGLADGGGTGELFF. Variable domain in full (rest from reference TRBV5-8 and TRBJ2-2): EAGVTQSPTHLIKTRGQQATLRCSPISGHTSVYWYQQALGLGLQFLLWYDEGEERNRGNFPPRFSGRQFPNYSSELNVNALELEDSALYLCASRPGLADGGGTGELFFGEGSRLTVL.